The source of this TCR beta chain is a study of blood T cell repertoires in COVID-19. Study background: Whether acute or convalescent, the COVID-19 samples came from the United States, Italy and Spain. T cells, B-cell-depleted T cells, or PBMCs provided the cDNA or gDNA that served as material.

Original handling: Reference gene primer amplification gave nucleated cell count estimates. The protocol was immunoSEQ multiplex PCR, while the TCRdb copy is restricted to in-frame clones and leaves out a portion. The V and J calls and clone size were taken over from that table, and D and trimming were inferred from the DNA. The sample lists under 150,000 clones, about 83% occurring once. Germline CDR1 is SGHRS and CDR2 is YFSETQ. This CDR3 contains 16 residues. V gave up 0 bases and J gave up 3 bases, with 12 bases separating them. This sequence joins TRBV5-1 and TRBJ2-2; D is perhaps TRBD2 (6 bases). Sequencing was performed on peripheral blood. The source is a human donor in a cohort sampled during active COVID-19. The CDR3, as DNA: TGCGCCAGCAGCTTGGCCGGGGGAGGAGACACCGGGGAGCTGTTTTTT. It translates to CASSLAGGGDTGELFF.